This T cell receptor beta chain emerged from a study of blood T cell repertoires in COVID-19. Overall study: Samples of COVID-19 (acute and convalescent) were obtained from the United States, Italy and Spain.

Germline V CDR1 and CDR2: SGHDN, FVKESK. The V end was cut by 1 base, the J end by 6 bases, with 7 bases between. CDR3 length equals 13 residues. As handled by the study authors: From reference gene primer amplification, estimates of nucleated cell counts were derived. Sequencing was performed with immunoSEQ multiplex PCR; in TCRdb, only in-frame clones are kept and a portion is missing. V and J calls and clone size follow that table, whereas D and trimming were derived from the DNA. The table shows about 140,000 clones, with roughly 80% occurring only once. The TCR sequence derives from a human donor in a cohort sampled during active COVID-19. Sequences were obtained from peripheral blood. V gene TRBV14 combines with J gene TRBJ2-1; D call uncertain. The chain's CDR3 is CASSQVMANEQFF. The CDR3 nucleotides read TGTGCCAGCAGCCAAGTTATGGCCAATGAGCAGTTCTTC.